These 31 T cell receptor beta chains share one sample of origin, sequenced in a study of T cell repertoires in ileal Crohn's disease. TCRdb's table, derived via immunoSEQ multiplex PCR, lists solely in-frame clones and lacks some. The repertoire includes roughly 16,000 clones, more than 85% of them detected once, and roughly 7.1% sits in the top ten. Time point specified: inflamed ileum from the surgical specimen. The sample consisted of ileal tissue. These receptors were obtained from an adult with Crohn's disease.

This clone is a singleton in its sample. The V call is TRBV27, the J call TRBJ2-3; weak D call: TRBD1 (5 bases). V lost 4 bases, J lost 0 bases, and 11 bases lay in between. The CDR3 sequence is 15 residues long. Germline CDR1 and CDR2: MNHEY and SMNVEV (reference sequence). The chain's CDR3 is CASSYRSPSTDTQYF. The DNA of the CDR3 is TGTGCCAGCAGTTACAGGTCTCCTAGCACAGATACGCAGTATTTT.

The rearrangement links TRBV15 to TRBJ1-5; weak D call: TRBD1 (5 bases). The CDR3 covers 15 residues. Trimming stripped 3 bases from V and 0 bases from J, with 9 bases between. The germline V gene encodes CDR1 LNHNV and CDR2 YYDKDF (reference sequence). CDR3 coding DNA: TGTGCCACCAGCAGGGGGGTGGTTAGCAATCAGCCCCAGCATTTT. Residues: CATSRGVVSNQPQHF.

This sequence joins TRBV30 and TRBJ2-1, with a tentative D call TRBD2 (7 bases). The CDR3 is 14 residues long. Germline-derived CDR1 and CDR2 are GTSNPN and SVGIG (reference sequence). The ends were cut back, 3 bases at V and 6 bases at J, with 15 bases in the middle. CDR3 region: CAWRIGGASNEQFF. The CDR3 DNA is TGTGCCTGGAGAATAGGGGGGGCCAGCAATGAGCAGTTCTTC.

CDR3 region: CAWSTWGAREKLFF. CDR3 bases: TGTGCCTGGAGTACTTGGGGGGCTCGGGAAAAACTGTTTTTT. This chain connects TRBV30 to TRBJ1-4, with a possible D match to TRBD1 (6 bases). Trimming pared 2 bases from V and 8 bases from J, leaving 15 bases between. Germline CDR1 GTSNPN, CDR2 SVGIG (reference sequence). The CDR3 extends over 14 amino acids.

The V and J genes are TRBV29-1 and TRBJ2-3, with TRBD2 as a possible D gene (6 bases). V was shortened by 4 bases and J by 1 base, with 9 bases between the two germline ends. This CDR3 has 13 amino acids. Per the germline V gene, CDR1 is SQVTM and CDR2 is ANQGSEA. CDR3: CSVGPGGTDTQYF. CDR3 coding DNA: TGCAGCGTTGGTCCGGGGGGCACAGATACGCAGTATTTT.

CDR3: CASSPGLDAGEQFF. CDR3 DNA sequence: TGCGCCAGCAGCCCGGGACTAGACGCCGGTGAGCAGTTCTTC. V gene TRBV10-2 combines with J gene TRBJ2-1; 8 bases map to TRBD2. Germline V CDR1 and CDR2: WSHSY, SAAADI. The CDR3 extends over 14 amino acids. V was pared by 6 bases and J by 9 bases, with 10 bases of the junction left unmatched.

The V and J genes are TRBV5-4 and TRBJ2-3; 11 nucleotides align to TRBD2. Germline assignment: CDR1 SGHNT and CDR2 YYREEE (reference sequence). This CDR3 is built from 16 residues. The V gene end was trimmed by 1 base and the J gene end by 1 base; junction bases not matched to a gene: 2. The CDR3 DNA is TGTGCCAGCAGCTTGTCACTAGCGGGGGGCACAGATACGCAGTATTTT. It codes for CASSLSLAGGTDTQYF.

This rearrangement joins TRBV5-4 to TRBJ1-1; D is ambiguous. The CDR3 has 16 residues. Germline V CDR1 and CDR2: SGHNT, YYREEE (reference sequence). V dropped 4 bases and J dropped 0 bases, with 16 bases sitting between them. CDR3 in DNA: TGTGCCAGCAGCCAAGACACCCTTGGGTTGAACACTGAAGCTTTCTTT. This translates into CASSQDTLGLNTEAFF. The whole variable domain, filled in from reference TRBV5-4 and TRBJ1-1, reads ETGVTQSPTHLIKTRGQQVTLRCSSQSGHNTVSWYQQALGQGPQFIFQYYREEENGRGNFPPRFSGLQFPNYSSELNVNALELDDSALYLCASSQDTLGLNTEAFFGQGTRLTVV.

The chain uses TRBV4-1 and TRBJ1-3, with D perhaps matching TRBD1 (5 bases). CDR1 is MGHRA, CDR2 YSYEKL, per germline. V was trimmed by 6 bases and J by 4 bases, leaving 13 bases between them. This CDR3 is built from 14 residues. CDR3 region: CASSPRDRGNTIYF. In nucleotides, the CDR3 is TGCGCCAGCAGTCCCCGGGACCGAGGAAACACCATATATTTT.

The CDR3 is CASSLDRVGYGYTF. CDR3 DNA: TGTGCCAGCAGCTTGGACAGGGTAGGCTATGGCTACACCTTC. V usage is TRBV5-6 and J usage is TRBJ1-2; tentatively, D is TRBD1 (6 bases). From germline, CDR1 is SGHDT and CDR2 YYEEEE. This CDR3 spans 14 amino acids. Trimming shortened V by 0 bases and J by 4 bases, and 10 bases separated the two germline ends.

The chain carries TRBV6-1 and TRBJ1-5, with a possible D match to TRBD1 (6 bases). Trimming removed 7 bases from V and 1 base from J, with 8 bases in between. This CDR3 is built from 13 residues. Germline loops: CDR1 MNHNS, CDR2 SASEGT. CDR3 sequence reads: CASMDSSNQPQHF. The CDR3 coding sequence is TGTGCCAGCATGGACAGCAGCAATCAGCCCCAGCATTTT.

The gene calls are TRBV12-5 and TRBJ2-1; D uncertain. The CDR3 contains 15 residues. Germline V gene sequence: CDR1 LGHNT, CDR2 FRNRAP. V gave up 0 bases and J gave up 0 bases, with 6 bases separating them. The CDR3 nucleotides are TGTGCTAGTGGTTTGGTGCGAAGCTCCTACAATGAGCAGTTCTTC. Protein product: CASGLVRSSYNEQFF.

The chain carries TRBV5-1 and TRBJ2-5; 7 nucleotides line up with TRBD1. The CDR3 has 14 residues. Trimming took 0 bases from V and 2 from J; bases not matched to a gene: 1. CDR1 and CDR2 (germline): SGHRS, YFSETQ. Written as DNA, the CDR3 is TGCGCCAGCAGCTTGGACAGGGGTCAAGAGACCCAGTACTTC. Encoded protein: CASSLDRGQETQYF. Filled out from reference TRBV5-1 and TRBJ2-5, the complete variable domain reads KAGVTQTPRYLIKTRGQQVTLSCSPISGHRSVSWYQQTPGQGLQFLFEYFSETQRNKGNFPGRFSGRQFSNSRSEMNVSTLELGDSALYLCASSLDRGQETQYFGPGTRLLVL.

The V gene is TRBV4-1, the J gene TRBJ1-1; 7 positions agree with TRBD1. The germline CDR1 and CDR2 sequences are MGHRA and YSYEKL. CDR3 length: 15 amino acids. Trimming at V came to 0 bases and at J to 1 base, leaving 2 bases not matched to a gene. The CDR3 is CASSQEGTENTEAFF. The CDR3 coding sequence is TGCGCCAGCAGCCAAGAAGGGACAGAGAACACTGAAGCTTTCTTT.

This chain uses TRBV5-1 with TRBJ2-7; the D gene is possibly TRBD1 (6 bases). The CDR3 sequence is 13 residues long. V lost 3 bases, J lost 3 bases, and 10 bases lay in between. Germline V gives CDR1 SGHRS, CDR2 YFSETQ. The CDR3: CASSYDRFYEQYF. DNA for the CDR3: TGCGCCAGCAGCTACGACAGGTTCTACGAGCAGTACTTC.

The chain carries TRBV5-1 and TRBJ2-5; D gene uncertain. Germline values: CDR1 SGHRS, CDR2 YFSETQ. This CDR3 region has 15 residues. V lost 2 bases and J 4 bases, leaving 15 bases between the germline ends. DNA of the CDR3: TGCGCCAGCAGCTTCAAGGGCGGAGAGGCAGAGACCCAGTACTTC. As protein: CASSFKGGEAETQYF.

J is TRBJ1-6 and V is TRBV7-6; TRBD1 is a possible D gene (5 bases). The V end was cut by 6 bases, the J end by 10 bases, with 16 bases between. The CDR3 is 14 residues long. CDR1 SGHVS and CDR2 FNYEAQ come from the germline V gene. This CDR3 is CASSYGGVYSPLHF. The CDR3 DNA follows: TGTGCCAGCAGTTACGGGGGAGTCTACTCACCCCTCCACTTT.

The CDR3 loop reads CASRGGGGYEQYF. Here the CDR3 DNA reads TGCGCCAGCAGAGGTGGAGGGGGCTACGAGCAGTACTTC. The chain is built from TRBV5-1 and TRBJ2-7; D is tentatively TRBD1 or TRBD2 (6 bases each). CDR1 SGHRS and CDR2 YFSETQ come from the germline V gene. The CDR3 runs 13 residues. Trimming pared 5 bases from V and 3 bases from J, leaving 12 bases between.

The chain couples TRBV10-3 to TRBJ1-1; D remains unclear. The CDR3 is 13 amino acids. Germline values: CDR1 ENHRY, CDR2 SYGVKD. V was clipped by 4 bases and J by 1 base, with 7 bases between them. The CDR3 DNA follows: TGTGCCATCAGTGCCCAGGAGAACACTGAAGCTTTCTTT. It is translated as CAISAQENTEAFF.

The DNA for the CDR3 is TGTGCCAGCAGCTTACAGCCCCAGGATGGCTACACCTTC. It is translated as CASSLQPQDGYTF. The rearrangement joins TRBV7-8 to TRBJ1-2; D gene uncertain. CDR1 SGHVS and CDR2 FQNEAQ come from the germline V gene. The CDR3 runs to 13 residues. V was trimmed by 2 bases and J by 6 bases, leaving 10 bases between them.

The chain recombines TRBV29-1 with TRBJ2-3; 9 bases agree with TRBD2. Germline V lookup: CDR1 SQVTM, CDR2 ANQGSEA. With V trimmed by 6 bases and J by 3 bases, 4 bases remained unmatched. There are 13 residues in the CDR3. CDR3 coding DNA: TGCAGCGTACCAGCGGGGGGAACAGATACGCAGTATTTT. It is translated as CSVPAGGTDTQYF.

The V gene is TRBV5-1, the J gene TRBJ1-6; tentative D call: TRBD1 (5 bases). The CDR3 has 15 amino acids. Trimming removed 0 bases at V and 8 bases at J, with 12 bases between. Germline loops: CDR1 SGHRS, CDR2 YFSETQ. The CDR3 nucleotides are TGCGCCAGCAGCTTGGGGTCAGGGATGGATTCACCCCTCCACTTT. Translation gives CASSLGSGMDSPLHF.

The V and J genes are TRBV10-3 and TRBJ2-5; 7 bases fit TRBD1. The junction had 9 bases not matched to a gene; V was cut back by 6 bases and J by 2 bases. CDR3 size: 15 residues. Germline CDR1 and CDR2: ENHRY and SYGVKD. This chain's CDR3 is CAISPYRGLQETQYF. The CDR3, as DNA: TGTGCCATCAGCCCCTACAGGGGTCTACAAGAGACCCAGTACTTC.

The chain has TRBV5-1 and TRBJ2-3; the match to TRBD1 covers 12 bases. The germline gives CDR1 SGHRS, CDR2 YFSETQ. The length of the CDR3 is 16 residues. Trimming removed 0 bases from V and 2 bases from J; junction bases left unmatched: 1. The CDR3 sequence: CASSLAGQGATDTQYF. The CDR3 DNA follows: TGCGCCAGCAGCTTGGCGGGACAGGGGGCCACAGATACGCAGTATTTT. The full variable domain, rest sourced from reference TRBV5-1 and TRBJ2-3, is KAGVTQTPRYLIKTRGQQVTLSCSPISGHRSVSWYQQTPGQGLQFLFEYFSETQRNKGNFPGRFSGRQFSNSRSEMNVSTLELGDSALYLCASSLAGQGATDTQYFGPGTRLTVL.

The gene calls are TRBV5-5 and TRBJ1-1, with D uncertain. Germline CDR1 SGHKS, CDR2 YYEKEE (reference sequence). V lost 4 bases and J 1 base, leaving 8 bases between the germline ends. The CDR3 runs 13 residues. Here the CDR3 reads CASSLNWNTEAFF. CDR3 in DNA: TGTGCCAGCAGCCTGAATTGGAACACTGAAGCTTTCTTT.

This rearrangement joins TRBV25-1 to TRBJ1-2; D is unclear. Germline CDR1 and CDR2: MGHDK and SYGVNS. The V gene lost 2 bases and the J gene lost 6 bases, with 13 bases spanning the gap. The CDR3 runs 14 residues. CDR3 amino acids: CASSERGGSDGYTF. CDR3 DNA: TGTGCCAGCAGTGAACGGGGTGGCTCAGATGGCTACACCTTC.

The rearrangement links TRBV5-1 to TRBJ2-3; either TRBD1 or TRBD2 may supply D (6 bases each). Per the germline V gene, CDR1 is SGHRS and CDR2 is YFSETQ. The CDR3 runs 17 residues. V lost 4 bases, J lost 2 bases, and 20 bases lay in between. The CDR3: CASSPEGLRGVTDTQYF. The CDR3 region has the DNA TGCGCCAGCAGCCCGGAGGGTCTGAGGGGGGTCACAGATACGCAGTATTTT.

This clone was seen once. The chain employs TRBV5-1 and TRBJ2-7; 7 bases line up with TRBD1. The CDR3 spans 13 residues. CDR1 and CDR2 from the germline V gene are SGHRS and YFSETQ. V was pared by 2 bases and J by 7 bases, with 6 bases of the junction left unmatched. The CDR3: CASSLNRGLEQYF. CDR3 bases: TGCGCCAGCAGCTTAAACAGGGGCTTGGAGCAGTACTTC.

The CDR3 here is CASSDRTGGADTEAFF. CDR3 sequence (DNA): TGTGCCAGCAGTGATAGAACAGGGGGCGCGGACACTGAAGCTTTCTTT. The rearrangement joins TRBV2 to TRBJ1-1; 9 nucleotides align to TRBD1. Germline loops: CDR1 SNHLY, CDR2 FYNNEI. This CDR3 is built from 16 residues. The ends lost 3 bases at V and 3 bases at J; junction bases unmatched: 8.

This clone has only one observation. This chain connects TRBV28 to TRBJ1-2, with a possible D match to TRBD1 (5 bases). The germline V and J ends were trimmed by 2 bases and 6 bases, with 10 bases remaining between them. Germline lookup yields CDR1 MDHEN and CDR2 SYDVKM. This CDR3 comprises 13 residues. In nucleotides, the CDR3 is TGTGCCAGCAGTTTAGGGGGAAGCCATGGCTACACCTTC. Translation gives CASSLGGSHGYTF.

The chain links TRBV7-9 to TRBJ1-2; unclear D gene. The CDR3 length is 15 residues. V lost 3 bases and J 4 bases, leaving 15 bases between the germline ends. The germline CDR1 and CDR2 sequences are SEHNR and FQNEAQ (reference sequence). CDR3 residues: CASSFTLAPAYGYTF. The DNA of the CDR3 is TGTGCCAGCAGCTTCACTTTGGCACCCGCCTATGGCTACACCTTC. Variable domain in full (rest from reference TRBV7-9 and TRBJ1-2): DTGVSQNPRHKITKRGQNVTFRCDPISEHNRLYWYRQTLGQGPEFLTYFQNEAQLEKSRLLSDRFSAERPKGSFSTLEIQRTEQGDSAMYLCASSFTLAPAYGYTFGSGTRLTVV.